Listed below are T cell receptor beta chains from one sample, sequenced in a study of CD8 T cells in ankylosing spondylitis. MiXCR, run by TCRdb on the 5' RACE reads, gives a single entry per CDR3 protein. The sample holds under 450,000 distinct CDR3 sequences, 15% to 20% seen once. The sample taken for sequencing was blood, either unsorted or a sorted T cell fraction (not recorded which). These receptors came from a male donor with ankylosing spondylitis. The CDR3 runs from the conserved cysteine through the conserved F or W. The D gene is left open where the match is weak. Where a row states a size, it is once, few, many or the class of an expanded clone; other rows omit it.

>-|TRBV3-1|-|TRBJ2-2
TGTGCCAGCAGCCAGGGTATAGGCCGTACCGGGGAGCTGTTTTTT
CASSQGIGRTGELFF
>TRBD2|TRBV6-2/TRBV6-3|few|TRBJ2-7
TGTGCCAGCAGCTCCACTAGCGGGAGGGCCCTTTACGAGCAGTACTTC
CASSSTSGRALYEQYF
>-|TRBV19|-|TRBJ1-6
TGTGCCAGTAGTATACAGGGGAATAATTCACCCCTCCACTTT
CASSIQGNNSPLHF
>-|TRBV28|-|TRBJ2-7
TGTGCCAGCAGCCGGGGGTTCGAGGACGAGCAGTACTTC
CASSRGFEDEQYF
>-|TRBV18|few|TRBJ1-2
TGTGCCAGCTCAGCGGAAGACATGGTCAAGGGTGGCTACACCTTC
CASSAEDMVKGGYTF
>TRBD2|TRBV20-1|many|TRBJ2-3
TGCAGTGCTAGAGGCGGGGGGGATACGCAGTATTTT
CSARGGGDTQYF
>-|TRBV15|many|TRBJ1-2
TGTGCCACCGCTCAGGTCGGACCCTATGGCTACACCTTC
CATAQVGPYGYTF
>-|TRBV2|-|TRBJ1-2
TGTGCCAGCAAGTACGACGGCTATGGCTACACCTTC
CASKYDGYGYTF
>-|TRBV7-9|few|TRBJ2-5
TGTGCCAGCAGCCCCCAGAGTGGGCCCACCGAGACCCAGTACTTC
CASSPQSGPTETQYF
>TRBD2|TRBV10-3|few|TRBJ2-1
TGTGCCATTTCCCGTCGACTAGCGGGAGAGGGGGACAATGAGCAGTTCTTC
CAISRRLAGEGDNEQFF
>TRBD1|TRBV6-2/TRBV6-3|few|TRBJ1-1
TGTGCCAGCAGGGAGGGACAGCCGAACACTGAAGCTTTCTTT
CASREGQPNTEAFF
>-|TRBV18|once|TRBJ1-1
TGTGCCAGCTCAGGGCTACAGGGCGGTGAAGCTTTCTTT
CASSGLQGGEAFF
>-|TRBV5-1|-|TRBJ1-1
TGCGCCAGCAGCCCGGGGGTCGTTCTCCAGGGAAACACTGAAGCTGTCTTT
CASSPGVVLQGNTEAVF
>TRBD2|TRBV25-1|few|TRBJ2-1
TGTGCCAGCAGTGCCGGACTAGCGGGATGGGATGAGCAGTTCTTC
CASSAGLAGWDEQFF
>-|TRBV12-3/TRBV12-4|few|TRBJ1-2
TGTGCCAGCAGTACAGTATACGGGACGGAGACTCGGTATGGCTACACCTTC
CASSTVYGTETRYGYTF
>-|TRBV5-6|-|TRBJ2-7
TGTGCCAGCAGTTGGATGCGCCCCCCCTACGAGCAGTACTTC
CASSWMRPPYEQYF
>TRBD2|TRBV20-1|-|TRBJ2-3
TGCAGTGCTGTAACTAGCGGGGGCACAGATACGCAGTATTTT
CSAVTSGGTDTQYF
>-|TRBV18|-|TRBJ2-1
TGTGCCAGCTCACCAGGTCGGGATGAGCAGTTCTTC
CASSPGRDEQFF
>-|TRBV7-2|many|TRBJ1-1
TGTGCCAGCAGCTTCAAGGGGTATGGCACTGAAGCTTTCTTT
CASSFKGYGTEAFF
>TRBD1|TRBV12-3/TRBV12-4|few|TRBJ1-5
TGTGCCAGCAGTTTCTCACAGGGGGCTCAGCCCCAGCATTTT
CASSFSQGAQPQHF
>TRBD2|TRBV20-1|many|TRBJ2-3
TGCAGTGCTAGAGATACTAGCGGGGTGATAAGCACAGATACGCAGTATTTT
CSARDTSGVISTDTQYF
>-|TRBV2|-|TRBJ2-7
TGTGCCAGCAGTTGGACAGTTTATTCCTACGAGCAGTACTTC
CASSWTVYSYEQYF
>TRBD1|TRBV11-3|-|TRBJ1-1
TGTGCCAGCAGCTTAGGGACAGGGTCGAACACTGAAGCTTTCTTT
CASSLGTGSNTEAFF
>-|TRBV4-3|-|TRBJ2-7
TGCGCCAGCAGCCAGGGGCATGGGCCCTACGAGCAGTACTTC
CASSQGHGPYEQYF
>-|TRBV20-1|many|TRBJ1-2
TGCAGTGCTTCCCGGGATGGCAAAGCTAACTATGGCTACACCTTC
CSASRDGKANYGYTF
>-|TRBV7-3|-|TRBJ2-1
TGTGCCAGCAGCTTAACCGCCAGGAACAATGAGCAGTTCTTC
CASSLTARNNEQFF
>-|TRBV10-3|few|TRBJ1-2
TGTGCCATCAAGGCCGAGACAGCCGCCTATGGCTACACCTTC
CAIKAETAAYGYTF
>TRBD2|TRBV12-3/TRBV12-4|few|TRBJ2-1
TGTGCCAGCAGCTGGACTAGCGGGGTTAGCTCCTACAATGAGCAGTTCTTC
CASSWTSGVSSYNEQFF
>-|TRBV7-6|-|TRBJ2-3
TGTGCCAGCAGCTCCGGCGGCACACTCACAGATACGCAGTATTTT
CASSSGGTLTDTQYF
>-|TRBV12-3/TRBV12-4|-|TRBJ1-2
TGTGCCAGCAGTTTAGGTCATGGGGGGCGCGAGGACTATGGCTACACCTTC
CASSLGHGGREDYGYTF
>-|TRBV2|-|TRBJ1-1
TGTGCCAGCAGTGACGGCCCAGAAGCTTTCTTT
CASSDGPEAFF
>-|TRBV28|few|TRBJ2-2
TGTGCCAGCAGTCCCCCCCTCGGGGTCACCGGGGAGCTGTTTTTT
CASSPPLGVTGELFF
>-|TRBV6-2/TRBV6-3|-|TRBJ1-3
TGTGCCAGCAGTTACTCGATGACAGGCTCTGGAAACACCATATATTTT
CASSYSMTGSGNTIYF
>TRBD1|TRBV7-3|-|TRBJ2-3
TGTGCCAGCGGGAGTGACAGGGTCGGAGATACGCAGTATTTT
CASGSDRVGDTQYF
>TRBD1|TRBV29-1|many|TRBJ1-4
TGCAGCGTTGAAGTGAGGGGACAGAAAAATGAAAAACTGTTTTTT
CSVEVRGQKNEKLFF
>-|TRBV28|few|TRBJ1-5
TGTGCCAGCAGGGCTGGGTATCAGCCCCAGCATTTT
CASRAGYQPQHF
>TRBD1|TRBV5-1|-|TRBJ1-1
TGCGCCAGCGATCCAGGGGGAAGGAGCACTGAAGCTTTCTTT
CASDPGGRSTEAFF
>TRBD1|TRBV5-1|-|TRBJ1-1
TGCGCCAGCAGCCCTGGACAGGGGTATGAAGCTTTCTTT
CASSPGQGYEAFF
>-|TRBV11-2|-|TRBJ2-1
TGTGCCAGCAGCTTAGCTGGGGCCCAAGGGCATGAGCAGTTCTTC
CASSLAGAQGHEQFF
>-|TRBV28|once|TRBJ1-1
TGTGCCAGCAGATACAGGGACTTGAACGCTTTCTTT
CASRYRDLNAFF
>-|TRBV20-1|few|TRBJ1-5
TGCAGTGCTAGCACACTCCGCGGGAGGAGCAATCAGCCCCAGCATTTT
CSASTLRGRSNQPQHF
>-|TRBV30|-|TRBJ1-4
TGTGCCTGGGGGTATGAAAAACTGTTTTTT
CAWGYEKLFF